This TCR beta chain comes out of a study of human T cells and chemical hapten exposure. Many counts were recorded for this clonotype. Its target is unknown. Overall study results and limits: Every donor had alopecia, and their immune response may therefore differ from healthy people's.

The germline V gene has CDR1 LGHDT and CDR2 YNNKEL (reference sequence). V lost 1 base, J lost 0 bases, and 8 bases lay in between. The CDR3 spans 15 residues. The time point: patch test 1, 2 weeks after DPC sensitization. Treatment here: therapeutic diphenylcyclopropenone sensitization with weekly scalp DPC. The library attached unique molecular identifiers to individual cDNA molecules. Authors' analysis steps: Around 91,000 TCRs per sample was the median, with a range of about 20,000 to 750,000. TCRdb ran MiXCR on the RACE reads and lists one entry per CDR3 protein. TCRdb assigned the V and J calls; the authors' analysis was not used. The table lists some 400,000 distinct CDR3 sequences, roughly 4.8% of them singletons.

The rearrangement links TRBV3-1 to TRBJ2-3; tentative D call: TRBD2 (5 bases). The TCR comes from a woman in her 50s with alopecia areata. Some clones in this sample may be carry-over from other donors' samples. The sample here was whole blood, taken in connection with sensitization to the hapten diphenylcyclopropenone (DPC). The CDR3 DNA sequence: TGTGCCAGCAGCCAAGCGGAGGTTAGCACAGATACGCAGTATTTT. This encodes CASSQAEVSTDTQYF.